The rows below give T cell receptor beta chains drawn from one sample of a study of CD8 T cells in Susac syndrome. MiXCR, run by TCRdb on the immunoSEQ multiplex PCR reads, gives a single entry per CDR3 protein. The data hold about 280,000 distinct CDR3 sequences, with around 84% observed a single time. Sequencing used CD8+ T cells from PBMCs. The receptors shown here come from a human donor with multiple sclerosis. CDR3s include the opening cysteine and the closing phenylalanine or tryptophan. D genes are given only for firm matches. Part of the rows lack a size; the others show once, few, many or a class for expanded clones.

DNA: TGCAGTGCTAGAGATTATTACGGGGCCCATCTCGAGGCCCAGTACTTC
CDR3: CSARDYYGAHLEAQYF
J: TRBJ2-5
size: NA
length: 16
V: TRBV20-1
D: NA

DNA: TGTGCCAGCAGTGGAATGGTTAGCACAGATACGCAGTATTTT
CDR3: CASSGMVSTDTQYF
J: TRBJ2-3
size: NA
length: 14
V: TRBV25-1
D: NA

DNA: TGTGCCAGCAGTAGCTTTGGGGAGGATAATTCACCCCTCCACTTT
CDR3: CASSSFGEDNSPLHF
J: TRBJ1-6
size: NA
length: 15
V: TRBV28
D: NA

DNA: TGTGCCAGCAGCTTAACGGACTTCGCCAACAATGAGCAGTTCTTC
CDR3: CASSLTDFANNEQFF
J: TRBJ2-1
size: NA
length: 15
V: TRBV7-3
D: NA

DNA: TGCAGTGCTAGGGACCCCTCGAACACTGAAGCTTTCTTT
CDR3: CSARDPSNTEAFF
J: TRBJ1-1
size: NA
length: 13
V: TRBV20-1
D: NA

DNA: TGCAGCGTTTCGACCGGACAGTCCTACGAGCAGTACTTC
CDR3: CSVSTGQSYEQYF
J: TRBJ2-7
size: NA
length: 13
V: TRBV29-1
D: NA

DNA: TGTGCCATCAGTGAGGAAGGTTCTCACTACGAGCAGTACTTC
CDR3: CAISEEGSHYEQYF
J: TRBJ2-7
size: once
length: 14
V: TRBV10-3
D: NA

DNA: TGTGCCAGCAGTTCCACCGGATGGGGCCGGGCAGGCGAGCAGTACTTC
CDR3: CASSSTGWGRAGEQYF
J: TRBJ2-7
size: NA
length: 16
V: TRBV12-3/TRBV12-4
D: NA

DNA: TGTGCCAGCACTCGATGGCCGGGACCCCGGGAAGAGACCCAGTACTTC
CDR3: CASTRWPGPREETQYF
J: TRBJ2-5
size: once
length: 16
V: TRBV13
D: NA

DNA: TGTGCCAGCAGTTCACAGGTCATGAACACTGAAGCTTTCTTT
CDR3: CASSSQVMNTEAFF
J: TRBJ1-1
size: few
length: 14
V: TRBV6-1
D: NA

DNA: TGTGCCAGCAGTTACACCGACAGCAATGAGCAGTTCTTC
CDR3: CASSYTDSNEQFF
J: TRBJ2-1
size: once
length: 13
V: TRBV6-5
D: NA

DNA: TGTGCCAGTAGATATGGGGGAGGGCCTTACAATGAGCAGTTCTTC
CDR3: CASRYGGGPYNEQFF
J: TRBJ2-1
size: NA
length: 15
V: TRBV7-9
D: TRBD2

DNA: TGTGCCAGCAGCCCCGGGACTAGCGGACCTAGCACAGATACGCAGTATTTT
CDR3: CASSPGTSGPSTDTQYF
J: TRBJ2-3
size: NA
length: 17
V: TRBV9
D: TRBD2

DNA: TGTGCCAGCAGGCGGCACACAACGAGGGGGGCTTTCTTT
CDR3: CASRRHTTRGAFF
J: TRBJ1-1
size: NA
length: 13
V: TRBV27
D: NA

DNA: TGTGCCAGCAGCTTATTTCCGGGCAAAACTAGCGGGAGCTCCTACGAGCAGTACTTC
CDR3: CASSLFPGKTSGSSYEQYF
J: TRBJ2-7
size: NA
length: 19
V: TRBV7-9
D: TRBD2

DNA: TGCGCCAGCAGCCCCGGAGGGGCGGGAGGTAAAGGGAGGAACGAGCAGTACTTC
CDR3: CASSPGGAGGKGRNEQYF
J: TRBJ2-7
size: NA
length: 18
V: TRBV4-1
D: TRBD2

DNA: TGCAGCGCTTCGTTCCCGGACAATACTTACGAGCAGTACTTC
CDR3: CSASFPDNTYEQYF
J: TRBJ2-7
size: NA
length: 14
V: TRBV29-1
D: NA

DNA: TGTGCCTGCCGCGGACTAACCGGGGAGCTGTTTTTT
CDR3: CACRGLTGELFF
J: TRBJ2-2
size: NA
length: 12
V: TRBV30
D: NA

DNA: TGTGCCAGTAGTGCCCTACAGGGAAGTAATTCACCCCTCCACTTT
CDR3: CASSALQGSNSPLHF
J: TRBJ1-6
size: NA
length: 15
V: TRBV19
D: NA

DNA: TGTGCCAGCAGCGTAGAAGCGGGCAGTTACGAGCAGTACTTC
CDR3: CASSVEAGSYEQYF
J: TRBJ2-7
size: NA
length: 14
V: TRBV9
D: NA

DNA: TGTGCCAGCAATTATTTAGGGGGCGGCTACACCTTC
CDR3: CASNYLGGGYTF
J: TRBJ1-2
size: NA
length: 12
V: TRBV2
D: TRBD1

DNA: TGTGCCAGCAGTCTCACGGGGGGGGCTGAGCAGTTCTTC
CDR3: CASSLTGGAEQFF
J: TRBJ2-1
size: NA
length: 13
V: TRBV28
D: TRBD2

DNA: TGCAGTGCCACGGAGGCGATCAGTCCGGTTGAAGCTTTCTTT
CDR3: CSATEAISPVEAFF
J: TRBJ1-1
size: NA
length: 14
V: TRBV20-1
D: NA

DNA: TGCAGCGTTGAAGATAGGGGCGGGAGGGGCACAGATACGCAGTATTTT
CDR3: CSVEDRGGRGTDTQYF
J: TRBJ2-3
size: NA
length: 16
V: TRBV29-1
D: TRBD2

DNA: TGCAGTGCTAGGGCAACCTTAGGACCCGAGCAGTACTTC
CDR3: CSARATLGPEQYF
J: TRBJ2-7
size: once
length: 13
V: TRBV20-1
D: NA

DNA: TGTGCCACCAGCAGAATTTTTGGGGCTGAAGCTTTCTTT
CDR3: CATSRIFGAEAFF
J: TRBJ1-1
size: NA
length: 13
V: TRBV15
D: NA

DNA: TGTGCCACCCTCAGAGGGGCCTACGAGCAGTACTTC
CDR3: CATLRGAYEQYF
J: TRBJ2-7
size: NA
length: 12
V: TRBV28
D: NA

DNA: TGCAGTGCTAGGGGACGTATCCAAGAGACCCAGTACTTC
CDR3: CSARGRIQETQYF
J: TRBJ2-5
size: NA
length: 13
V: TRBV20-1
D: NA

DNA: TGTGCCAGCAGTGTTCCGGCTGGAAACACCATATATTTT
CDR3: CASSVPAGNTIYF
J: TRBJ1-3
size: NA
length: 13
V: TRBV12-3/TRBV12-4
D: NA